These 9 T cell receptor beta chains share one sample of origin, sequenced in a study of shared clonotypes between healthy human individuals. The protocol was immunoSEQ multiplex PCR, while the TCRdb copy is restricted to in-frame clones and leaves out a portion. This sample has over 2 million clones, with around 92% found just once. Source material: naive CD4+ T cells from PBMCs. Subset in this sample: CD45RA+ positively selected. The origin of the receptors is a man aged 18-30 years in good health. Some clones in this sample may be carry-over from other donors' samples.

This chain joins TRBV7-3 and TRBJ2-6, with D maybe TRBD2 (5 bases). Germline assignment: CDR1 SGHTA and CDR2 FQGTGA. The CDR3 extends over 14 amino acids. The V end lost 1 base, the J end lost 7 bases, and 8 bases lay between the germline ends. As DNA, the CDR3 is TGTGCCAGCAGCTTAATAGCGAGTGCCAACGTCCTGACTTTC. Its protein is CASSLIASANVLTF.

The chain recombines TRBV6-5 with TRBJ2-2; TRBD1 is a possible D gene (5 bases). Germline CDR1 MNHEY, CDR2 SVGAGI. This CDR3 is built from 16 residues. With 0 bases removed from V and 3 bases from J, the gap between germline ends came to 11 bases. In DNA, the CDR3 is TGTGCCAGCAGTTACTCGGGCAGGGTGGACACCGGGGAGCTGTTTTTT. As protein: CASSYSGRVDTGELFF.

The chain combines TRBV27 with TRBJ1-2; D remains unclear. The length of the CDR3 is 15 residues. V was pared by 2 bases and J by 6 bases, with 16 bases between. Per germline, CDR1 MNHEY and CDR2 SMNVEV (reference sequence). CDR3 region: CASSLGFAGEDGYTF. The CDR3 DNA reads TGTGCCAGCAGTTTAGGTTTCGCAGGAGAGGATGGCTACACCTTC.

A single count supports this clone. The gene calls are TRBV27 and TRBJ1-1; 8 nucleotides agree with TRBD1. J was trimmed by 3 bases and V by 7 bases; bases with no gene match: 10. Germline CDR1 MNHEY, CDR2 SMNVEV (reference sequence). The CDR3 contains 15 residues. The CDR3 loop reads CASKGQGLGDTEAFF. CDR3 nucleotides: TGTGCCAGCAAAGGACAGGGTCTAGGGGACACTGAAGCTTTCTTT.

This clone has only one observation. The chain links TRBV28 to TRBJ1-4, with 9 bases fitting TRBD1. Trimming at V came to 6 bases and at J to 6 bases, leaving 8 bases not matched to a gene. CDR1 is MDHEN, CDR2 SYDVKM, per germline. This CDR3 spans 15 amino acids. The CDR3 nucleotides are TGTGCCAGCAGGGGCCTAGGACAGGGGTATGAAAAACTGTTTTTT. It encodes CASRGLGQGYEKLFF.

This CDR3 is CASSQQGAVKNIQYF. CDR3 DNA sequence: TGCGCCAGCAGCCAACAGGGGGCGGTCAAAAACATTCAGTACTTC. V and J are TRBV4-1 and TRBJ2-4, with TRBD1 identical over 8 bases. Per germline, CDR1 MGHRA and CDR2 YSYEKL. V shed 2 bases, J shed 3 bases, and the junction held 3 bases outside the gene matches. This CDR3 spans 15 amino acids.

The chain couples TRBV18 to TRBJ2-2; TRBD2 matches at 12 bases. The V segment lost 2 bases and the J segment 5 bases; nucleotides outside the gene matches: 6. Germline loops: CDR1 KGHSH, CDR2 LQKENI. The CDR3 extends over 17 amino acids. CDR3 DNA: TGTGCCAGCTCACCATTTGGACTAGCGGGAAGTACCGGGGAGCTGTTTTTT. It encodes CASSPFGLAGSTGELFF.

The chain recombines TRBV10-3 with TRBJ1-5, with a tentative D call TRBD1 (5 bases). This CDR3 has 18 amino acids. V lost 1 base, J lost 3 bases, and 19 bases lay in between. Germline V lookup: CDR1 ENHRY, CDR2 SYGVKD. The CDR3 DNA follows: TGTGCCATCAGTGAGTTTGAAGGGGCCAGGGAGAACAATCAGCCCCAGCATTTT. This encodes CAISEFEGARENNQPQHF.

The chain uses TRBV5-1 and TRBJ2-6; no reliable D call. The germline V and J ends were trimmed by 4 bases and 0 bases, with 8 bases remaining between them. CDR3 length: 15 amino acids. Germline assignment: CDR1 SGHRS and CDR2 YFSETQ. The CDR3 sequence: CASSQSPSGANVLTF. CDR3 coding DNA: TGCGCCAGCAGCCAGAGCCCCTCTGGGGCCAACGTCCTGACTTTC.